The rows below give T cell receptor beta chains drawn from one sample of a study of technical replicates of blood from a handful of donors. Libraries were prepared by immunoSEQ multiplex PCR; TCRdb keeps only in-frame clonotypes and omits some of them. The sample records roughly 60,000 clones, 85% to 90% being singletons. The sequencing sample was made of PBMCs. The origin of the receptors is a human donor in good health. Some clones in this sample may be carry-over from other donors' samples. CDR3s include the opening cysteine and the closing phenylalanine or tryptophan. The D gene is left open where the match is weak. Expanded clones are given a class, and other clones once, few, many or no size at all.

J gene | D gene | clone size | V gene | CDR3 protein | CDR3 DNA
TRBJ2-7 | TRBD2 | NA | TRBV7-2 | CASSLGLAGYEQYF | TGTGCCAGCAGCTTAGGACTAGCAGGCTACGAGCAGTACTTC
TRBJ2-1 | NA | few | TRBV12-5 | CASGPDRQTYNEQFF | TGTGCTAGTGGCCCTGACAGGCAAACCTACAATGAGCAGTTCTTC
TRBJ2-1 | TRBD2 | NA | TRBV9 | CASSFHLAGAGNEQFF | TGTGCCAGCAGCTTCCACCTAGCGGGGGCCGGGAATGAGCAGTTCTTC
TRBJ2-1 | TRBD2 | few | TRBV4-1 | CASRDLAGGIYNEQFF | TGCGCCAGCAGGGATCTAGCGGGAGGGATCTACAATGAGCAGTTCTTC
TRBJ1-2 | NA | NA | TRBV19 | CASSIAGPLNYGYTF | TGTGCCAGTAGTATCGCGGGACCCCTAAACTATGGCTACACCTTC
TRBJ2-7 | NA | NA | TRBV11-3 | CASSLGAVYEQYF | TGTGCCAGCAGCTTGGGCGCAGTCTACGAGCAGTACTTC
TRBJ2-1 | NA | NA | TRBV6-5 | CASSYRRESYNEQFF | TGTGCCAGCAGTTACCGGAGGGAGAGCTACAATGAGCAGTTCTTC
TRBJ2-5 | NA | NA | TRBV15 | CATSIGGVQETQYF | TGTGCCACCAGCATAGGGGGGGTACAAGAGACCCAGTACTTC
TRBJ2-7 | TRBD1 | NA | TRBV9 | CASSVSGQGYEQYF | TGTGCCAGCAGCGTATCGGGACAGGGGTACGAGCAGTACTTC
TRBJ2-1 | NA | once | TRBV11-2 | CASGLGANNEQFF | TGTGCCAGTGGTCTGGGCGCCAACAATGAGCAGTTCTTC
TRBJ2-2 | NA | NA | TRBV25-1 | CASSVADLDTGELFF | TGTGCCAGCAGTGTTGCAGACTTGGACACCGGGGAGCTGTTTTTT
TRBJ2-2 | TRBD2 | NA | TRBV5-4 | CASSWTSGDTGELFF | TGTGCCAGCAGCTGGACTAGCGGGGACACCGGGGAGCTGTTTTTT
TRBJ2-5 | TRBD2 | NA | TRBV2 | CASSEPSGAQETQYF | TGTGCCAGCAGTGAGCCTAGCGGGGCTCAAGAGACCCAGTACTTC
TRBJ2-2 | TRBD1 | NA | TRBV4-1 | CASSRGTGPTGELFF | TGCGCCAGCAGCAGAGGGACAGGACCCACCGGGGAGCTGTTTTTT
TRBJ1-1 | TRBD1 | NA | TRBV5-1 | CASSPQGQGVAEAFF | TGCGCCAGCAGCCCCCAGGGACAGGGGGTTGCTGAAGCTTTCTTT
TRBJ1-1 | NA | NA | TRBV6-6 | CASRPGNTEAFF | TGTGCCAGCCGGCCGGGGAACACTGAAGCTTTCTTT
TRBJ2-7 | TRBD2 | NA | TRBV7-2 | CASSWGGVAGAGEQYF | TGTGCCAGCAGCTGGGGGGGGGTAGCGGGAGCTGGGGAGCAGTACTTC
TRBJ2-5 | NA | NA | TRBV4-3 | CASSQDGSTGTQYF | TGCGCCAGCAGCCAAGATGGTAGCACGGGTACCCAGTACTTC
TRBJ1-1 | NA | NA | TRBV5-4 | CASSSHQGSTEAFF | TGTGCCAGCAGCTCCCATCAGGGATCCACTGAAGCTTTCTTT
TRBJ2-1 | TRBD2 | NA | TRBV9 | CASSSGTTSSYNEQFF | TGTGCCAGCAGCAGCGGGACTACCAGCTCCTACAATGAGCAGTTCTTC
TRBJ2-2 | NA | NA | TRBV7-2 | CASSLERGSGELFF | TGTGCCAGCAGCTTAGAGAGGGGGTCCGGGGAGCTGTTTTTT
TRBJ2-7 | TRBD1 | NA | TRBV11-3 | CASSRNRGPSSYEQYF | TGTGCCAGCAGTCGCAACAGGGGACCAAGCTCCTACGAGCAGTACTTC
TRBJ2-6 | TRBD1 | once | TRBV23-1 | CASSQSTGGGFSGANVLTF | TGCGCCAGCAGTCAATCGACAGGGGGAGGATTCTCTGGGGCCAACGTCCTGACTTTC
TRBJ2-4 | NA | NA | TRBV19 | CASSITGGIQYF | TGTGCCAGTAGTATAACCGGGGGCATTCAGTACTTC
TRBJ1-2 | TRBD1 | NA | TRBV6-4 | CASRKDRGADGYTF | TGTGCCAGCAGAAAAGACAGGGGGGCTGACGGCTACACCTTC
TRBJ2-2 | NA | NA | TRBV29-1 | CSVEGTSANTGELFF | TGCAGCGTTGAAGGGACTTCCGCGAACACCGGGGAGCTGTTTTTT
TRBJ2-3 | NA | NA | TRBV15 | CATSIVSDTQYF | TGTGCCACCAGCATTGTATCAGATACGCAGTATTTT
TRBJ2-1 | TRBD2 | NA | TRBV7-8 | CASSLTSVVQFF | TGTGCCAGCAGCTTAACTAGCGTGGTGCAGTTCTTC
TRBJ1-2 | TRBD1 | NA | TRBV6-1 | CASSASLSGQGGFTF | TGTGCCAGCAGTGCCTCGTTGTCGGGACAGGGCGGTTTCACCTTC
TRBJ2-3 | NA | NA | TRBV29-1 | CSVERGLAPFNTQYF | TGCAGCGTTGAAAGAGGGCTAGCCCCGTTTAATACGCAGTATTTT
TRBJ1-6 | NA | NA | TRBV4-3 | CASSQDPIPSSYNSPLHF | TGCGCCAGCAGCCAAGATCCTATCCCGAGCTCCTATAATTCACCCCTCCACTTT
TRBJ2-3 | TRBD2 | NA | TRBV9 | CASVRGAGGNTDTQYF | TGTGCCAGCGTAAGAGGGGCGGGGGGAAACACAGATACGCAGTATTTT
TRBJ2-1 | TRBD2 | NA | TRBV27 | CASRPGLAVYNEQFF | TGTGCCAGCCGCCCCGGACTAGCGGTTTACAATGAGCAGTTCTTC
TRBJ2-1 | NA | NA | TRBV19 | CASSSKTVSSYNEQFF | TGTGCCAGTAGTAGTAAAACAGTTAGCTCCTACAATGAGCAGTTCTTC
TRBJ2-1 | NA | NA | TRBV27 | CASSPVTYNEQFF | TGTGCCAGCAGTCCGGTAACCTACAATGAGCAGTTCTTC
TRBJ1-6 | TRBD1 | NA | TRBV18 | CASSPDRGLSPLHF | TGTGCCAGCTCACCGGACAGGGGGCTTTCACCCCTCCACTTT
TRBJ2-1 | NA | NA | TRBV6-1 | CASSELGQRAYNEQFF | TGTGCCAGCAGTGAACTCGGACAGAGAGCCTACAATGAGCAGTTCTTC
TRBJ2-7 | NA | NA | TRBV5-5 | CASSSNYEQYF | TGTGCCAGCAGCTCAAACTACGAGCAGTACTTC
TRBJ2-7 | NA | NA | TRBV5-1 | CASSLEGGAGEQYF | TGCGCCAGCAGCTTGGAGGGCGGGGCAGGCGAGCAGTACTTC
TRBJ2-5 | TRBD2 | NA | TRBV11-3 | CASSPGLAGGAETQYF | TGTGCCAGCAGCCCTGGACTAGCGGGAGGGGCAGAGACCCAGTACTTC
TRBJ2-7 | NA | NA | TRBV6-6 | CASSYGRAPPHEQYF | TGTGCCAGCAGTTACGGGCGGGCGCCGCCCCACGAGCAGTACTTC
TRBJ1-1 | NA | NA | TRBV23-1 | CASSQPTGRAEAFF | TGCGCCAGCAGTCAACCTACAGGGCGCGCTGAAGCTTTCTTT
TRBJ1-2 | NA | NA | TRBV29-1 | CSVATVTPNYGYTF | TGCAGCGTTGCCACGGTGACTCCTAACTATGGCTACACCTTC
TRBJ2-5 | NA | NA | TRBV5-6 | CASSTLETQYF | TGTGCCAGCAGCACATTAGAGACCCAGTACTTC